This TCR beta chain was obtained from a study of cytomegalovirus exposure and HLA in healthy donors. Regarding the study as a whole: Researchers reported from a later analysis that most CMV-associated TCR beta chains appeared HLA-restricted. A few of the chains that were CMV-associated were confirmed in vitro to be specific for CMV antigens.

Turning to this clone: Antigen specificity is unknown.

The PCR employed 60 Vbeta primers together with 13 Jbeta primers. TCRdb's table, derived via immunoSEQ multiplex PCR, lists solely in-frame clones and lacks some. In the table there are a few hundred thousand clones, roughly 80% of which are singletons. CDR1 and CDR2 from the germline V gene are SGHTA and FQGTGA. The CDR3 has 16 amino acids. V was shortened by 6 bases and J by 2 bases, with 19 bases between the two germline ends. This sequence joins TRBV7-3 and TRBJ1-1; possibly TRBD1 for D (6 bases). The sequence was collected from a girl aged 2 to 10 in good health and CMV-seronegative. Sequenced material: PBMCs. CDR3 sequence: CASSPVGGASNTEAFF. The CDR3 nucleotides read TGTGCCAGCAGTCCAGTTGGGGGCGCATCTAACACTGAAGCTTTCTTT.